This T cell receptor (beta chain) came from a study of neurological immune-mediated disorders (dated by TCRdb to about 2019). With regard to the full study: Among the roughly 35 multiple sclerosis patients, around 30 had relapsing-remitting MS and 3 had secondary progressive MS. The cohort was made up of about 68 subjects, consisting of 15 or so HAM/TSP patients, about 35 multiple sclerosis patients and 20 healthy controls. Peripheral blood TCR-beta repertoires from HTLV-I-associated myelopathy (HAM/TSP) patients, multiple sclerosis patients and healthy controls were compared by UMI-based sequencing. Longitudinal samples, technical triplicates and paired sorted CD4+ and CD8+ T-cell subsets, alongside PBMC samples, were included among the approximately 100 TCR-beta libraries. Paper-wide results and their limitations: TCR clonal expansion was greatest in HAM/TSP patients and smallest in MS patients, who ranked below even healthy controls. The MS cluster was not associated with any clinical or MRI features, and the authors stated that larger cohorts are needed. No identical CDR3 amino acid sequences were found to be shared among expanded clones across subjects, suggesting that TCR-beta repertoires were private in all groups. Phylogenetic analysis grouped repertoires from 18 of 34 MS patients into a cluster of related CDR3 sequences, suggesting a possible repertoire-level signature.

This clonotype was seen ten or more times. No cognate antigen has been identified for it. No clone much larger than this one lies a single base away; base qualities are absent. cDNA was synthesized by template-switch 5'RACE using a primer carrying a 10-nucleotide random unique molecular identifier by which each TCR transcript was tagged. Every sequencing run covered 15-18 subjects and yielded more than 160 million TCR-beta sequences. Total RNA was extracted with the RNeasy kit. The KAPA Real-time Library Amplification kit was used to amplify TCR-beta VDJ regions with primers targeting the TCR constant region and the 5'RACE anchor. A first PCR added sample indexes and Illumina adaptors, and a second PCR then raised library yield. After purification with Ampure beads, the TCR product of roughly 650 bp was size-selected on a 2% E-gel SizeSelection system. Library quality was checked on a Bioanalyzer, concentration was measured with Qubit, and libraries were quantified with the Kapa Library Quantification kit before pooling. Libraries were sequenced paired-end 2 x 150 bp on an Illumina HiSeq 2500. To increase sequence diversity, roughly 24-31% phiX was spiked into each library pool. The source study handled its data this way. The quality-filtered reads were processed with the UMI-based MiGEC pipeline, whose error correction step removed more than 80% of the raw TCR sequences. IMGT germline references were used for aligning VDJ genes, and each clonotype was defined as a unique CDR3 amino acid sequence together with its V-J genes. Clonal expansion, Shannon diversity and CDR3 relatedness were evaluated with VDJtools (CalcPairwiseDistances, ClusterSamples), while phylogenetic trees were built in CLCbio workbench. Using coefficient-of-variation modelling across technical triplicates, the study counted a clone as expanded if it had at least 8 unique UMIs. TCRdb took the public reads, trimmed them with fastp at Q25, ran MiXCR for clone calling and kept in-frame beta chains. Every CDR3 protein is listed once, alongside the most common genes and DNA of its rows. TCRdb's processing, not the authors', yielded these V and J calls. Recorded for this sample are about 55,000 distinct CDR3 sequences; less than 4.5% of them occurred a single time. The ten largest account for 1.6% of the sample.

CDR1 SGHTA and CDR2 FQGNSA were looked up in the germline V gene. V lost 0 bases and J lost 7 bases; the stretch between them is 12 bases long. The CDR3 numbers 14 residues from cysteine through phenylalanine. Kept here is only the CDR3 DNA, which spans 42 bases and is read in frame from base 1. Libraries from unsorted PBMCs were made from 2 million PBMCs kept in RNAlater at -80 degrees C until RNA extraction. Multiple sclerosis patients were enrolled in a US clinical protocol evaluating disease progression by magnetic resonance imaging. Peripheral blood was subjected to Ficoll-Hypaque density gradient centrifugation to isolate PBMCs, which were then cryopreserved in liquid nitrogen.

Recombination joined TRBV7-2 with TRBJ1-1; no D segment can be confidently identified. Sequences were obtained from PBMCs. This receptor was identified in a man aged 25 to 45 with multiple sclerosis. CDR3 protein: CASSLAWVGSEAFF. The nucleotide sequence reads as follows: TGTGCCAGCAGCTTAGCCTGGGTGGGCAGTGAAGCTTTCTTT.